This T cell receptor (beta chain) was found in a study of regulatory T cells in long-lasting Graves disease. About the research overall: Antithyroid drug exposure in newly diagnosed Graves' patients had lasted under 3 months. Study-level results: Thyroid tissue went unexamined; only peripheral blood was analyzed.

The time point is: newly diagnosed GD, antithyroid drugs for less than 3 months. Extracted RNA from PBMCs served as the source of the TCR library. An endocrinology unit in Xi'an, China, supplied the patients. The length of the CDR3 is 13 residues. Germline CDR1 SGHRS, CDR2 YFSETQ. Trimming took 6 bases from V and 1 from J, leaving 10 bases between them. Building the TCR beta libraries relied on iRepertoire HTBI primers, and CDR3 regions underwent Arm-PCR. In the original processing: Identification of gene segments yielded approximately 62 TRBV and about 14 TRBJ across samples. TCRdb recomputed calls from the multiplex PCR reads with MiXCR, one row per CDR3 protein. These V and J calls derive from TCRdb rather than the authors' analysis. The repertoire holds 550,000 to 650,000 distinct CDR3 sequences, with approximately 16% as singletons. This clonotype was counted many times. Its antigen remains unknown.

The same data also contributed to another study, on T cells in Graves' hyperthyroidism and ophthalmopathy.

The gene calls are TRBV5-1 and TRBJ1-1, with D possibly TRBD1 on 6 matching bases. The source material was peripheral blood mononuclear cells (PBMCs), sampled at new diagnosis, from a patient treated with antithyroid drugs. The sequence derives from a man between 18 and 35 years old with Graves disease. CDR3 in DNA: TGCGCCAGCAACACACAGGGGAACACTGAAGCTTTCTTT. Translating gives CASNTQGNTEAFF. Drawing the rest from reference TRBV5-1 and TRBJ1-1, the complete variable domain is KAGVTQTPRYLIKTRGQQVTLSCSPISGHRSVSWYQQTPGQGLQFLFEYFSETQRNKGNFPGRFSGRQFSNSRSEMNVSTLELGDSALYLCASNTQGNTEAFFGQGTRLTVV.